Below are 3 T cell receptor beta chains sequenced from a single sample in a study of CD8 T cells in ankylosing spondylitis. Each CDR3 protein gets one entry after TCRdb re-called the 5' RACE reads with MiXCR. The table includes roughly 240,000 distinct CDR3 sequences, around 32% detected once. Sample: blood, either unsorted or a sorted T cell fraction (not recorded which). All receptors come from a male donor with ankylosing spondylitis or in good health (not recorded which).

The chain carries TRBV24-1 and TRBJ1-3; D is ambiguous. Germline CDR1 and CDR2: KGHDR and SFDVKD. CDR3 length equals 13 residues. V lost 1 base and J lost 0, with 0 bases in between. CDR3: CATSDFSGNTIYF. Written as DNA, the CDR3 is TGTGCCACCAGTGATTTCTCTGGAAACACCATATATTTT.

This rearrangement joins TRBV5-1 to TRBJ2-5, with 7 bases that match TRBD1. CDR1 and CDR2 from the germline V gene are SGHRS and YFSETQ. The CDR3 consists of 14 residues. J gave up 5 bases and V 3 bases, and 7 bases lay outside the gene matches. CDR3 sequence: CASSSGQFGETQYF. The CDR3 nucleotides are TGCGCCAGCAGCTCGGGACAGTTCGGGGAGACCCAGTACTTC.

The chain joins TRBV20-1 to TRBJ2-5; D is unclear. The germline gives CDR1 DFQATT, CDR2 SNEGSKA (reference sequence). The V and J ends lost 0 bases and 2 bases respectively, with 10 bases between them. The CDR3 runs 14 residues. DNA of the CDR3: TGCAGTGCTAGAGATTGGCGGCTACAAGAGACCCAGTACTTC. Its protein is CSARDWRLQETQYF.